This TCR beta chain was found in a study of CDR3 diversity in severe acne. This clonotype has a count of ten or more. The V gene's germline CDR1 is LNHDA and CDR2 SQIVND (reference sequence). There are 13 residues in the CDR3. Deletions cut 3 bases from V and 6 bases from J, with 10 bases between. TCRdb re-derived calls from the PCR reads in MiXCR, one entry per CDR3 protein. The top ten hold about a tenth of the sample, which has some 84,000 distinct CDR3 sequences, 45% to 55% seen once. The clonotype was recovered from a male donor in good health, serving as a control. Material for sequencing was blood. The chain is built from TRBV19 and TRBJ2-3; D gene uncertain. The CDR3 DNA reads TGTGCCAGTAGTATCTCCGCCAGGGATACGCAGTATTTT. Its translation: CASSISARDTQYF. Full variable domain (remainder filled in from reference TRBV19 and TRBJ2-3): DGGITQSPKYLFRKEGQNVTLSCEQNLNHDAMYWYRQDPGQGLRLIYYSQIVNDFQKGDIAEGYSVSREKKESFPLTVTSAQKNPTAFYLCASSISARDTQYFGPGTRLTVL.